One and the same sample provided the 32 T cell receptor beta chains below, sequenced in a study of response to subunit inactivated influenza vaccine. From the RT-PCR reads, TCRdb called clonotypes with MiXCR, one entry per CDR3 protein. The repertoire has about 530,000 distinct CDR3 sequences, about 11% of them found once; the top ten carry roughly 10%. The sequenced sample was PBMCs from blood, obtained on the day of vaccination. These receptors all come from a man aged 50 or older who received an inactivated influenza vaccine.

The chain combines TRBV15 with TRBJ2-5; TRBD2 is a possible D gene (6 bases). This CDR3 is 16 amino acids long. V shed 0 bases and J shed 3 bases, with 14 bases lying between them. CDR1 and CDR2 from the germline V gene are LNHNV and YYDKDF (reference sequence). The CDR3 sequence is CATSRDWGSGKETQYF. Written as DNA, the CDR3 is TGTGCCACCAGCAGAGATTGGGGTAGCGGCAAAGAGACCCAGTACTTC.

This clonotype was observed a handful of times. The chain recombines TRBV20-1 with TRBJ1-3, with TRBD1 matching 7 bases. Germline CDR1 and CDR2: DFQATT and SNEGSKA (reference sequence). Trimming took 4 bases from V and 3 from J; bases not matched to a gene: 3. The CDR3 is 13 residues long. The CDR3 bases are TGCAGTGCTAAGACAGGGTTTGGAAACACCATATATTTT. Amino acid sequence: CSAKTGFGNTIYF.

CDR3 residues: CASSLAGGEQQYF. For the CDR3, the DNA is TGTGCCAGCAGTTTAGCGGGGGGCGAACAGCAGTATTTT. The chain employs TRBV12-3 or TRBV12-4 and TRBJ2-3; D is possibly TRBD1 or TRBD2 (6 bases each). This CDR3 is 13 amino acids long. Trimming shortened V by 0 bases and J by 11 bases, and 12 bases separated the two germline ends.

In its sample, this clonotype was seen many times. The J gene is TRBJ2-7, the V gene TRBV12-3 or TRBV12-4, with a possible D match to TRBD2 (7 bases). This CDR3 is built from 13 residues. The ends were cut back, 7 bases at V and 6 bases at J, with 16 bases in the middle. The CDR3 here is CASTLRGAGEQYF. CDR3 DNA sequence: TGTGCCAGCACTCTCCGGGGGGCGGGCGAGCAGTACTTC.

This chain links TRBV20-1 with TRBJ1-5; 7 bases map to TRBD1. Germline V gene lookup returns CDR1 DFQATT and CDR2 SNEGSKA (reference sequence). The CDR3 extends over 13 amino acids. Trimming at V came to 3 bases and at J to 8 bases, leaving 7 bases not matched to a gene. The CDR3 region has the DNA TGCAGTGCTAGGACAGGGACTAGGGAGCCCCAGCATTTT. It translates to CSARTGTREPQHF.

J is TRBJ1-2 and V is TRBV4-2; D is undetermined. CDR1 and CDR2 from the germline V gene are LGHNA and YNFKEQ. The ends were cut back, 0 bases at V and 3 bases at J, with 5 bases in the middle. The CDR3 contains 13 residues. CDR3 region: CASSQEWDYGYTF. The CDR3 DNA reads TGTGCCAGCAGCCAAGAATGGGACTATGGCTACACCTTC.

This clonotype was found a few times. The chain links TRBV20-1 to TRBJ2-7; TRBD1 matches 7 bases. V gave up 2 bases and J gave up 6 bases; unmatched junction bases: 7. The CDR3 consists of 13 residues. CDR1 is DFQATT, CDR2 SNEGSKA, per germline (reference sequence). The CDR3: CSARPPTGFEQYF. The DNA for the CDR3 is TGCAGTGCTAGACCCCCGACAGGGTTCGAGCAGTACTTC.

This clonotype was counted between two and nine times. The rearrangement uses TRBV4-2 and TRBJ2-4; 13 bases are a match to TRBD2. The germline V gene encodes CDR1 LGHNA and CDR2 YNFKEQ. The CDR3 covers 18 residues. The V segment lost 4 bases and the J segment 5 bases; nucleotides outside the gene matches: 11. The CDR3 protein is CASSPGLAGPEVENIQYF. CDR3 bases: TGTGCCAGCAGCCCGGGACTAGCGGGACCCGAAGTCGAAAACATTCAGTACTTC.

This clonotype has at least ten counts. This rearrangement joins TRBV5-1 to TRBJ1-1; tentative D call: TRBD1 (5 bases). The CDR3 has 14 amino acids. Looked up from germline, CDR1 is SGHRS and CDR2 is YFSETQ. Trimming took off 4 bases at V and 8 bases at J, with 18 bases between the two ends. The chain's CDR3 is CASSPEGALGEAFF. For the CDR3, the DNA is TGCGCCAGCAGCCCGGAAGGGGCCCTAGGAGAAGCTTTCTTT. The full variable domain, rest sourced from reference TRBV5-1 and TRBJ1-1, is KAGVTQTPRYLIKTRGQQVTLSCSPISGHRSVSWYQQTPGQGLQFLFEYFSETQRNKGNFPGRFSGRQFSNSRSEMNVSTLELGDSALYLCASSPEGALGEAFFGQGTRLTVV.

The chain links TRBV20-1 to TRBJ2-3; 9 positions match TRBD1. The V and J ends lost 3 bases and 2 bases, in that order; junction bases with no gene match: 3. This CDR3 is 14 amino acids long. Germline V gives CDR1 DFQATT, CDR2 SNEGSKA (reference sequence). DNA of the CDR3: TGCAGTGCTAGCCCACAGGGGGCCACAGATACGCAGTATTTT. It codes for CSASPQGATDTQYF.

This clonotype was counted a few times. The rearrangement links TRBV5-1 to TRBJ2-7; D not certain. Deletions cut 0 bases from V and 2 bases from J, with 9 bases between. Germline CDR1 is SGHRS and CDR2 is YFSETQ. The CDR3 spans 14 residues. In DNA form, the CDR3 reads TGCGCCAGCAGCTTGGATGTGACGGCCTACGAGCAGTACTTC. As protein: CASSLDVTAYEQYF.

This clonotype has just a few counts. V is TRBV4-1 and J is TRBJ1-1; a possible D gene is TRBD1 (5 bases). Germline CDR1 MGHRA, CDR2 YSYEKL. This CDR3 has 15 residues. V lost 0 bases to trimming and J lost 4 bases, with 12 bases between them. The CDR3 region is CASSQDWPRATEAFF. DNA of the CDR3: TGCGCCAGCAGCCAAGATTGGCCCAGGGCCACTGAAGCTTTCTTT.

This clonotype was seen many times. This sequence joins TRBV4-2 and TRBJ2-3; no reliable D call. The germline gives CDR1 LGHNA, CDR2 YNFKEQ. Between the trimmed V and J ends, which lost 0 bases and 0 bases, there was a span of 16 bases. The CDR3 has 18 amino acids. Here the CDR3 reads CASSQDLTRAQSTDTQYF. CDR3 nucleotide sequence: TGTGCCAGCAGCCAAGATCTCACACGGGCCCAAAGCACAGATACGCAGTATTTT.

This clonotype was observed a handful of times. The V gene is TRBV20-1, the J gene TRBJ2-6; D may correspond to TRBD1 or TRBD2 (5 bases each). Germline-derived CDR1 and CDR2 are DFQATT and SNEGSKA (reference sequence). The CDR3 consists of 14 residues. V gave up 3 bases and J gave up 0 bases, with 6 bases separating them. CDR3 sequence reads: CSASGGSGANVLTF. CDR3 in DNA: TGCAGTGCTAGTGGGGGCTCTGGGGCCAACGTCCTGACTTTC.

V and J are TRBV15 and TRBJ2-7, with D perhaps TRBD1 (6 bases). Germline CDR1 LNHNV, CDR2 YYDKDF (reference sequence). Trimming took off 1 base at V and 2 bases at J, with 12 bases between the two ends. The CDR3 consists of 15 residues. CDR3 DNA sequence: TGTGCCACCAGCAGAGCCCCCAGGGGAGCCTACGAGCAGTACTTC. Translation: CATSRAPRGAYEQYF.

This clonotype was recorded a few times. The chain is built from TRBV6-2 or TRBV6-3 and TRBJ2-7; D may be TRBD1 (6 bases). This CDR3 comprises 14 residues. Germline CDR1 and CDR2: MNHEY and SVGEGT. V lost 5 bases and J lost 5, with 16 bases in between. CDR3 bases: TGTGCCAGCAGTCCCGGCAGGGGAATCGACGAGCAGTACTTC. Protein: CASSPGRGIDEQYF.

The chain employs TRBV15 and TRBJ1-3; the D gene is possibly TRBD1 (5 bases). V was trimmed by 0 bases and J by 0 bases, leaving 18 bases between them. CDR1 and CDR2 (germline): LNHNV, YYDKDF (reference sequence). This CDR3 has 19 amino acids. The CDR3 DNA is TGTGCCACCAGCAGAGATTCCCCACAGGCCTATAGCTCTGGAAACACCATATATTTT. Protein product: CATSRDSPQAYSSGNTIYF.

This clonotype has only a few counts. J is TRBJ2-7 and V is TRBV10-3, with D possibly TRBD2 on 7 matching bases. The ends were cut back, 3 bases at V and 4 bases at J, with 16 bases in the middle. The CDR3 loop spans 15 amino acids. Germline V gene sequence: CDR1 ENHRY, CDR2 SYGVKD. CDR3 sequence reads: CAISDPGGFGYEQYF. CDR3 DNA: TGTGCCATCAGTGATCCGGGGGGCTTCGGGTACGAGCAGTACTTC.

J is TRBJ2-5 and V is TRBV12-3 or TRBV12-4; 14 bases are shared with TRBD2. V shed 6 bases, J shed 5 bases, and the junction held 5 bases outside the gene matches. The CDR3 totals 15 residues. This chain's CDR3 is CASSQTSGRAETQYF. In DNA form, the CDR3 reads TGTGCCAGCAGCCAGACTAGCGGGAGGGCCGAGACCCAGTACTTC.

The V and J genes are TRBV19 and TRBJ2-3, with D perhaps assigned TRBD1 or TRBD2 (5 bases each). V lost 6 bases, J lost 3 bases, and 19 bases lay in between. This CDR3 comprises 16 residues. CDR1 is LNHDA and CDR2 is SQIVND in the germline V gene (reference sequence). CDR3 coding DNA: TGTGCCAGTAGAGGGACGGGGCAGGGTCCTACAGATACGCAGTATTTT. Translated, it gives CASRGTGQGPTDTQYF. The whole variable domain, remainder taken from reference TRBV19 and TRBJ2-3, is DGGITQSPKYLFRKEGQNVTLSCEQNLNHDAMYWYRQDPGQGLRLIYYSQIVNDFQKGDIAEGYSVSREKKESFPLTVTSAQKNPTAFYLCASRGTGQGPTDTQYFGPGTRLTVL.

V is TRBV3-1 and J is TRBJ2-1; D is ambiguous. Trimming stripped 5 bases from V and 7 bases from J, with 12 bases between. In germline, CDR1 is LGHDT, CDR2 YNNKEL (reference sequence). CDR3 length equals 13 residues. The chain's CDR3 is CASSTYSRNEQFF. The CDR3 DNA follows: TGTGCCAGCAGCACATATTCGAGGAATGAGCAGTTCTTC.

This clonotype was seen more than once but under ten times. The rearrangement links TRBV7-9 to TRBJ2-5; D may be TRBD1 (5 bases). The CDR3 runs 14 residues. V dropped 2 bases and J dropped 4 bases, with 11 bases sitting between them. The germline V gene has CDR1 SEHNR and CDR2 FQNEAQ (reference sequence). The CDR3: CASSLTGAPETQYF. CDR3 coding DNA: TGTGCCAGCAGCTTAACAGGAGCACCAGAGACCCAGTACTTC.

This clonotype was seen a handful of times. The J gene is TRBJ2-2, the V gene TRBV12-3 or TRBV12-4, with 7 bases that match TRBD2. The CDR3 spans 15 residues. J was trimmed by 13 bases and V by 3 bases; bases with no gene match: 14. DNA for the CDR3: TGTGCCAGCAGTTTTGGGCTAGCGGCGCTCGGTGGGCTGTTTTTT. It translates to CASSFGLAALGGLFF.

The CDR3 is CASRIGGVVFIVEQFF. CDR3 bases: TGTGCCAGCAGAATAGGAGGGGTAGTGTTCATCGTTGAGCAGTTCTTC. The chain is built from TRBV9 and TRBJ2-1; a weak D match, TRBD2 (6 bases). Looked up from germline, CDR1 is SGDLS and CDR2 is YYNGEE. This CDR3 contains 16 residues. Trimming took off 5 bases at V and 9 bases at J, with 24 bases between the two ends.

V is TRBV7-9 and J is TRBJ2-3; D perhaps matches TRBD1 (6 bases). Germline V gene lookup returns CDR1 SEHNR and CDR2 FQNEAQ (reference sequence). V was shortened by 6 bases and J by 0 bases, with 16 bases between the two germline ends. There are 16 residues in the CDR3. This CDR3 is CASRTDRFSSTDTQYF. Here the CDR3 DNA reads TGTGCCAGCAGGACCGACAGGTTCTCTAGCACAGATACGCAGTATTTT.

The chain has TRBV11-2 and TRBJ2-3; 7 nucleotides line up with TRBD2. The junction had 18 bases not matched to a gene; V was cut back by 3 bases and J by 6 bases. This CDR3 region has 18 residues. The V gene's germline CDR1 is SGHAT and CDR2 FQNNGV. The CDR3 region is CASSFSGTTMVAMDTQYF. CDR3 coding DNA: TGTGCCAGCAGCTTCTCCGGGACTACCATGGTTGCGATGGATACGCAGTATTTT.

The chain carries TRBV15 and TRBJ2-1; TRBD1 might be the D (6 bases). Germline-derived CDR1 and CDR2 are LNHNV and YYDKDF (reference sequence). The V end lost 4 bases, the J end lost 5 bases, and 9 bases lay between the germline ends. CDR3 size: 13 residues. CDR3 DNA: TGTGCCACCAGCACCGGGACAAACAATGAGCAGTTCTTC. Its translation is CATSTGTNNEQFF.

The rearrangement uses TRBV12-3 or TRBV12-4 and TRBJ2-2; the D gene is possibly TRBD1 (5 bases). The CDR3 consists of 17 residues. The V end lost 3 bases, the J end lost 1 base, and 15 bases lay between the germline ends. The CDR3 is CASSLGLLLMNTGELFF. As DNA, the CDR3 is TGTGCCAGCAGTTTGGGGCTCTTACTTATGAACACCGGGGAGCTGTTTTTT.

Points on this clonotype: A read error is possible here, since a much larger clone lies one base away. The V and J genes are TRBV5-1 and TRBJ2-3, with no clear D. The CDR3 contains 11 residues. V was clipped by 7 bases and J by 8 bases, with 11 bases between them. Germline V gene data show CDR1 as SGHRS and CDR2 as YFSETQ. The CDR3 spells CASRAEGTQYF. In nucleotides, the CDR3 is TGCGCCAGCCGCGCGGAAGGTACGCAGTATTTT.

This clonotype was seen only a few times. The chain recombines TRBV6-2 or TRBV6-3 with TRBJ2-1; TRBD1 or TRBD2 may be the D gene (5 bases each). The germline V gene has CDR1 MNHEY and CDR2 SVGEGT. V shed 2 bases and J shed 3 bases, with 14 bases lying between them. The CDR3 covers 16 residues. The CDR3 nucleotides are TGTGCCAGCAGTTACCTGGGACGGCGTAACTACAATGAGCAGTTCTTC. The encoded protein is CASSYLGRRNYNEQFF.

This clonotype came up a few times. The chain recombines TRBV12-3 or TRBV12-4 with TRBJ1-3; D not certain. The CDR3 runs to 14 residues. Trimming stripped 2 bases from V and 2 bases from J, with 7 bases between. The CDR3: CASSLKQTGNTIYF. CDR3 DNA sequence: TGTGCCAGCAGTTTAAAACAGACTGGAAACACCATATATTTT.

CDR3 protein: CSAPGLGHTDTQYF. Here the CDR3 DNA reads TGCAGTGCTCCCGGACTAGGCCACACAGATACGCAGTATTTT. The chain employs TRBV20-1 and TRBJ2-3, with 7 positions matching TRBD2. Germline CDR1 reads DFQATT; CDR2 reads SNEGSKA (reference sequence). The CDR3 contains 14 residues. J lost 2 bases, V lost 5 bases, and 7 bases had no gene match.